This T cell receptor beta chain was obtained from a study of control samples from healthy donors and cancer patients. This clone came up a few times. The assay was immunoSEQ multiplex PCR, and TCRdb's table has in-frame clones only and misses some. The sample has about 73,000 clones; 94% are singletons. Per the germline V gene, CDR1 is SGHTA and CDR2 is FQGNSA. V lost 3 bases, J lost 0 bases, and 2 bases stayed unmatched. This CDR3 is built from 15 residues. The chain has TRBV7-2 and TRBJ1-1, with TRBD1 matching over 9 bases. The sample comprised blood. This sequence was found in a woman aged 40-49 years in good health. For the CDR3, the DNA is TGTGCCAGCAGCTTGACAGGGGGTATGAACACTGAAGCTTTCTTT. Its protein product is CASSLTGGMNTEAFF.